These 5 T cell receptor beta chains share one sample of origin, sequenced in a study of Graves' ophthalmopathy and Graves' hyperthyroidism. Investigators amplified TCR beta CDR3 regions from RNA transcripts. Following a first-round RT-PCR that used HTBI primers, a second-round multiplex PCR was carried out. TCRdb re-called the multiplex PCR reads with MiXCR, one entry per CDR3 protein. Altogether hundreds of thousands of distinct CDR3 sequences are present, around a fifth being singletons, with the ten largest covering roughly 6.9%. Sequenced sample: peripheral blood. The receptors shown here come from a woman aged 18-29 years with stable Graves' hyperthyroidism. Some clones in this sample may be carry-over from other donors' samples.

The CDR3 protein is CASMRTSGTKTQYF. The CDR3 DNA reads as TGTGCCAGCATGCGGACTAGCGGGACGAAGACCCAGTACTTC. The chain couples TRBV28 to TRBJ2-5; 12 nucleotides agree with TRBD2. Germline-derived CDR1 and CDR2 are MDHEN and SYDVKM. The CDR3 is made up of 14 amino acids. With 7 bases clipped from V and 6 bases from J, the junction kept 6 bases outside the gene matches.

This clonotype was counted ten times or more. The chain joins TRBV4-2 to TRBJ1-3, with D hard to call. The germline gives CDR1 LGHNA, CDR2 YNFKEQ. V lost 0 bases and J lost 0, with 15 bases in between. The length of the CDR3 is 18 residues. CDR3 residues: CASSQDGIARSSGNTIYF. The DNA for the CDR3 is TGTGCCAGCAGCCAAGACGGCATCGCACGCAGCTCTGGAAACACCATATATTTT.

The DNA of the CDR3 is TGTGCCAGCAGCCCCTTAAACAGGAACTACTATGGCTACACCTTC. This codes for CASSPLNRNYYGYTF. The V gene is TRBV7-8, the J gene TRBJ1-2, with D possibly matching TRBD1 (5 bases). With 5 bases removed from V and 3 bases from J, the gap between germline ends came to 16 bases. The CDR3 spans 15 residues. Per the germline V gene, CDR1 is SGHVS and CDR2 is FQNEAQ. Looking up the rest from reference TRBV7-8 and TRBJ1-2 gives the full variable domain: GAGVSQSPRYKVAKRGQDVALRCDPISGHVSLFWYQQALGQGPEFLTYFQNEAQLDKSGLPSDRFFAERPEGSVSTLKIQRTQQEDSAVYLCASSPLNRNYYGYTFGSGTRLTVV.

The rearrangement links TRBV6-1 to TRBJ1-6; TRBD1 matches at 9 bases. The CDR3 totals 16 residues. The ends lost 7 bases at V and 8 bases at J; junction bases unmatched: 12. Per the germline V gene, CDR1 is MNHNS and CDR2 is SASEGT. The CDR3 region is CASTKQGAIMDSPLHF. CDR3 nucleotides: TGTGCCAGCACCAAACAGGGGGCTATAATGGATTCACCCCTCCACTTT.

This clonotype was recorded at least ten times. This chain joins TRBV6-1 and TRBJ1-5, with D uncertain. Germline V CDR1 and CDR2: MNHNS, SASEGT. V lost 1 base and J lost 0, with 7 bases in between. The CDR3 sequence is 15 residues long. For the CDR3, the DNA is TGTGCCAGCAGTGAAGTGGCAGATAGCAATCAGCCCCAGCATTTT. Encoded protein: CASSEVADSNQPQHF.